This T cell receptor (beta chain) was observed in a study of T cell clonality in common variable immunodeficiency. Notes on the study in general: In common variable immunodeficiency, TCR beta chains reportedly carried fewer deletions and N-nucleotide insertions. Shared TCRbeta clones were fewer between CVID subjects than controls.

CVID and control samples used equivalent genomic DNA input. Only in-frame clones appear in the TCRdb table, and some are missing; sequencing was by immunoSEQ multiplex PCR. Recorded here are more than 30,000 clones, none singletons. The germline V gene has CDR1 LNHDA and CDR2 SQIVND (reference sequence). There are 14 residues in the CDR3. Diagnosis required reduced IgG, IgA and/or IgM with specific antibody deficiency. All CVID subjects were on immunoglobulin replacement for at least one year. In its sample, this clone was seen a few times. What it recognizes is unknown. The read terminates 3 residues ahead of where the CDR3 ends, so the germline J gene completes it.

This TCR derives from a human donor with common variable immunodeficiency. The chain is built from TRBV19 and TRBJ1-2, with TRBD1 matching 7 bases. The sample consisted of peripheral blood mononuclear cells. Incomplete CDR3 DNA: TGTGCCAGTAGTATATTCCGGGACAGCCACTAC. This sequence encodes CASSIFRDSHY. The CDR3, in full, reads CASSIFRDSHYYTF.